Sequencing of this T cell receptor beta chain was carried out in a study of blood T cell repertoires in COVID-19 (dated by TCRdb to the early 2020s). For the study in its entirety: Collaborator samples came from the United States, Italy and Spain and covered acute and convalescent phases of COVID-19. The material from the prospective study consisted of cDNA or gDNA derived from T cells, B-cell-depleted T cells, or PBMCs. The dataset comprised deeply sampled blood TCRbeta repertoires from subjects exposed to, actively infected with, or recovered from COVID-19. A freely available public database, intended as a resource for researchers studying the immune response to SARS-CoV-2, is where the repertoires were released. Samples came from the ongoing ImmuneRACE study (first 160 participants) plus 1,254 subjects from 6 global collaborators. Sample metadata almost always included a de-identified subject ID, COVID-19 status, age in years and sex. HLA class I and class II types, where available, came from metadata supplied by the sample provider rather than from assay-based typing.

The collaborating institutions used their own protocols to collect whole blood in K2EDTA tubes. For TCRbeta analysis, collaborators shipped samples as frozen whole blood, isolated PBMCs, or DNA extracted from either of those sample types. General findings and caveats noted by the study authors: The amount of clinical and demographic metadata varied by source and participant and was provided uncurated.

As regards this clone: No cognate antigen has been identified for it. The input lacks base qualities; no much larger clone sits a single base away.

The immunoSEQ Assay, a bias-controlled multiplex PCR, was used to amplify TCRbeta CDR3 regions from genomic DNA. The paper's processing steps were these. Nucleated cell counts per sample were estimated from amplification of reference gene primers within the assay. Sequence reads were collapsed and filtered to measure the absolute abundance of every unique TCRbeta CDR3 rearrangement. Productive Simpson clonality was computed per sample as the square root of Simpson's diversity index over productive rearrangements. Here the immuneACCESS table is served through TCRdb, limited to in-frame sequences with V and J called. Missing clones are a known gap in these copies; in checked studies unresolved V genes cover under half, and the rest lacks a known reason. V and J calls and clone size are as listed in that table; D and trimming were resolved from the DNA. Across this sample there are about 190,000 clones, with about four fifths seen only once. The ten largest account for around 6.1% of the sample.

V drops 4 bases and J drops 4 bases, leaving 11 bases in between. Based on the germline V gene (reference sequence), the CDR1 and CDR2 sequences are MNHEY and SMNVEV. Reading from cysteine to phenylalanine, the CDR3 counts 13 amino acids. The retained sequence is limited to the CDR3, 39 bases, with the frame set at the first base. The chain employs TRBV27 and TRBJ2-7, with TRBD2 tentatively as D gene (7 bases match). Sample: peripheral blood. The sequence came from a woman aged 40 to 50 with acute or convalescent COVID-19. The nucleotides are TGTGCCAGCAGTTGGGGGAGGGGGTACGAGCAGTACTTC. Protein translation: CASSWGRGYEQYF.